This record concerns one TCR beta chain sequence. The length of the CDR3 is 14 residues. Deletions cut 2 bases from V and 5 bases from J, with 13 bases between. Looked up from germline, CDR1 is SGHKS and CDR2 is YYEKEE (reference sequence). The data are from a study of OX40 agonist ivuxolimab in advanced cancers. Profiling relied on immunoSEQ multiplex PCR, and the TCRdb table lists in-frame clones only, not all of them. The data show tens of thousands of clones, roughly 86% seen once. The chain couples TRBV5-5 to TRBJ2-5, with D perhaps matching TRBD2 (5 bases). This clonotype originated in an adult with an advanced solid tumor such as melanoma, head and neck, liver or kidney cancer. The specimen was CD4+ or CD8+ T cells sorted from blood, collected in a trial of the OX40 agonist ivuxolimab. The CDR3: CASSFQPGEETQYF. The CDR3 DNA follows: TGTGCCAGCAGCTTCCAGCCCGGGGAGGAGACCCAGTACTTC.